These 13 T cell receptor beta chains were all obtained from the same sample, sequenced in a study of CD8+CD57+ T cells in acquired aplastic anemia. Individuals selected for sequencing had exhibited CD8+CD57+ cell expansion on flow cytometry. Profiling of TCR beta VDJ combinations and CDR3 sequences used genomic DNA as template. TCRdb analysed the reads with MiXCR anew, one entry per CDR3 protein. The top ten clones hold around 1.3% of a sample with around 290,000 distinct CDR3 sequences, approximately 58% of them seen once. Sequencing was done on a sample of sorted CD4+, CD8+, or CD8+CD57+ T cells (not recorded which) from PBMCs. The receptors here all came from a human donor with aplastic anemia.

This clonotype was observed many times. This sequence joins TRBV5-8 and TRBJ2-7; 13 nucleotides line up with TRBD2. Per the germline V gene, CDR1 is SGHTS and CDR2 is YDEGEE. V lost 2 bases, J lost 2 bases, and 1 base stayed unmatched. This CDR3 has 15 residues. CDR3 nucleotide sequence: TGTGCCAGCAGCTTAGGGACTAGCGGGACCTACGAGCAGTACTTC. This gives the protein CASSLGTSGTYEQYF. The full variable domain, its missing parts supplied by reference TRBV5-8 and TRBJ2-7, is EAGVTQSPTHLIKTRGQQATLRCSPISGHTSVYWYQQALGLGLQFLLWYDEGEERNRGNFPPRFSGRQFPNYSSELNVNALELEDSALYLCASSLGTSGTYEQYFGPGTRLTVT.

The chain joins TRBV15 to TRBJ2-7; perhaps TRBD2 as D (6 bases). Trimming shortened V by 0 bases and J by 7 bases, and 13 bases separated the two germline ends. Germline CDR1 LNHNV, CDR2 YYDKDF (reference sequence). The CDR3 has 14 amino acids. CDR3 coding DNA: TGTGCCACCAGCAGAGATTGGAGGGCAGGGGAGCAGTACTTC. Translated, it gives CATSRDWRAGEQYF.

The V and J genes are TRBV19 and TRBJ1-4; a weak D match, TRBD1 (5 bases). Germline V CDR1 and CDR2: LNHDA, SQIVND (reference sequence). V lost 4 bases and J lost 8, with 17 bases in between. This CDR3 has 15 amino acids. This chain's CDR3 is CASSRGTGPMEKLFF. The CDR3 DNA reads as TGTGCCAGTAGTAGGGGGACGGGGCCCATGGAAAAACTGTTTTTT. The variable domain in full, completed from reference TRBV19 and TRBJ1-4, reads DGGITQSPKYLFRKEGQNVTLSCEQNLNHDAMYWYRQDPGQGLRLIYYSQIVNDFQKGDIAEGYSVSREKKESFPLTVTSAQKNPTAFYLCASSRGTGPMEKLFFGSGTQLSVL.

J is TRBJ2-7 and V is TRBV7-2, with D perhaps TRBD2 (6 bases). V was trimmed by 6 bases and J by 3 bases, leaving 18 bases between them. The CDR3 sequence is 15 residues long. The germline gives CDR1 SGHTA, CDR2 FQGNSA. CDR3 nucleotide sequence: TGTGCCAGCAGTTACTCCCCGCAGGGAGGCTACGAGCAGTACTTC. Residues: CASSYSPQGGYEQYF.

With respect to this clonotype: Relative to the germline gene, one junction end is altered; a read error may explain this. The gene calls are TRBV7-9 and TRBJ2-5; D tentatively fits TRBD1 or TRBD2 (6 bases each). Near its end, the DNA agrees better with TRBJ2-7, so the J call may be wrong. From germline, CDR1 is SEHNR and CDR2 FQNEAQ (reference sequence). The CDR3 totals 14 residues. The CDR3: CASSLEGVSYEQYF. CDR3 DNA sequence: TGTGCTAGCAGCCTGGAGGGGGTAAGCTACGAGCAGTACTTC.

The chain combines TRBV7-9 with TRBJ1-2; TRBD1 aligns across 10 bases. Losses at the gene ends were 5 bases for V and 5 bases for J; bases not matched to a gene: 2. The CDR3 contains 13 residues. CDR1 and CDR2 (germline): SEHNR, FQNEAQ (reference sequence). CDR3 protein: CASSRGQGYGYTF. The CDR3 bases are TGTGCCAGCAGCCGGGGACAGGGGTATGGCTACACCTTC.

There are many counts of this clonotype. The gene calls are TRBV5-6 and TRBJ2-2, with 11 bases that match TRBD2. CDR1 SGHDT and CDR2 YYEEEE come from the germline V gene. With 0 bases clipped from V and 0 bases from J, the junction kept 1 base outside the gene matches. The CDR3 is 17 residues long. The CDR3 reads CASSLAGLAANTGELFF. Here the CDR3 DNA reads TGTGCCAGCAGCTTGGCGGGACTAGCGGCGAACACCGGGGAGCTGTTTTTT.

Ten or more counts support this clonotype. The gene calls are TRBV29-1 and TRBJ2-6; D gene uncertain. Germline CDR1 and CDR2: SQVTM and ANQGSEA. The CDR3 extends over 14 amino acids. Between the trimmed V and J ends, which lost 4 bases and 0 bases, there was a span of 7 bases. In nucleotides, the CDR3 is TGCAGCGTTGCGCCGCGCTCTGGGGCCAACGTCCTGACTTTC. Protein product: CSVAPRSGANVLTF.

The chain employs TRBV2 and TRBJ2-7, with 9 bases identical to TRBD1. The CDR3 loop spans 13 amino acids. Trimming cost V 7 bases and J 1 base; bases outside gene matches: 2. Germline V gene sequence: CDR1 SNHLY, CDR2 FYNNEI. In nucleotides, the CDR3 is TGTGCCAGCATAGGACAGGGGTCCTACGAGCAGTACTTC. Its translation is CASIGQGSYEQYF.

This clonotype was seen a few times. The rearrangement uses TRBV9 and TRBJ2-1; 10 nucleotides agree with TRBD2. With 3 bases clipped from V and 3 bases from J, the junction kept 3 bases outside the gene matches. The CDR3 totals 15 residues. Germline CDR1 is SGDLS and CDR2 is YYNGEE. The CDR3 DNA reads as TGTGCCAGCAGCGCCGCTAGCGGGAGCTACAATGAGCAGTTCTTC. It encodes CASSAASGSYNEQFF.

As for this clonotype: No conserved phenylalanine or tryptophan ends this CDR3, so it is likely a read error. The rearrangement joins TRBV7-9 to TRBJ2-1; 9 bases are shared with TRBD2. Unmatched junction bases numbered 6, after V lost 1 base and J lost 8 bases. There are 15 residues in the CDR3. Germline assignment: CDR1 SEHNR and CDR2 FQNEAQ (reference sequence). This CDR3 is CASSLVAGAADEQFL. CDR3 nucleotides: TGTGCCAGCAGCTTAGTAGCGGGGGCCGCGGATGAGCAGTTCCTC.

The chain carries TRBV25-1 and TRBJ2-7, with TRBD1 matching over 7 bases. This CDR3 has 14 amino acids. Germline V gene sequence: CDR1 MGHDK, CDR2 SYGVNS. V lost 6 bases to trimming and J lost 2 bases; unmatched junction nucleotides: 7. The CDR3 sequence: CASRRQGSAYEQYF. For the CDR3, the DNA is TGTGCCAGCAGACGACAGGGCAGCGCCTACGAGCAGTACTTC.

This chain connects TRBV24-1 to TRBJ2-1; TRBD1 might be the D (6 bases). The ends were cut back, 5 bases at V and 5 bases at J, with 12 bases in the middle. This CDR3 is 14 amino acids long. CDR1 KGHDR and CDR2 SFDVKD come from the germline V gene. For the CDR3, the DNA is TGTGCCACCAGTGCTTCAGGGGCGAACAATGAGCAGTTCTTC. Translating gives CATSASGANNEQFF.